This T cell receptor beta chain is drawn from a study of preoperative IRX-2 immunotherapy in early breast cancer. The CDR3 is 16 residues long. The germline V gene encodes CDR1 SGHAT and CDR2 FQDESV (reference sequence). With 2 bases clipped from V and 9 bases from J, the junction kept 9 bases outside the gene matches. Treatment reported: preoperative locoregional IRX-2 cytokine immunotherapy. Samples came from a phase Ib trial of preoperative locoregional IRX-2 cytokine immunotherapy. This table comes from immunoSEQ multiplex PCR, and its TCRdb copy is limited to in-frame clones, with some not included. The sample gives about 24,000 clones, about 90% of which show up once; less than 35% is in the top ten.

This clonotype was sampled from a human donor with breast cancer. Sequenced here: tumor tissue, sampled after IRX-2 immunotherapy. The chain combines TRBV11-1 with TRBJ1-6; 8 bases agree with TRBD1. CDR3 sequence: CASSLHTRGRSSPLHF. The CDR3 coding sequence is TGTGCCAGCAGCTTACACACCAGGGGGCGAAGTTCACCCCTCCACTTT. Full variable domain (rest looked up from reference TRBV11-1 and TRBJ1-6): EAEVAQSPRYKITEKSQAVAFWCDPISGHATLYWYRQILGQGPELLVQFQDESVVDDSQLPKDRFSAERLKGVDSTLKIQPAELGDSAMYLCASSLHTRGRSSPLHFGNGTRLTVT.